This is a list of T cell receptor beta chains from one sample in a study of blood T cells in healthy people across ages. In TCRdb, the 5' RACE reads were re-called with MiXCR into one record per CDR3 protein. Of around 800,000 distinct CDR3 sequences listed, 50% to 65% were seen once; the top ten hold 40% to 50%. The specimen sequenced was blood. The origin of the receptors is a man at least 80 years old in good health. The CDR3 runs from the conserved cysteine through the conserved F or W. D genes are given only for firm matches. Clone size is given for some rows only: seen once, a few or many times, or a class if the clone is expanded.

v_call	j_call	clone_size	cdr3_length	d_call	cdr3_nt	cdr3_aa
TRBV3-1	TRBJ2-1	.	13	.	TGTGCCAGCAGCCAAGCCGTTGGGTATGAGCAGTTCTTC	CASSQAVGYEQFF
TRBV7-2	TRBJ1-5	many	13	.	TGTGCCAGCAGCTTAGGGGTCGGTCAGCCCCAGCATTTT	CASSLGVGQPQHF
TRBV24-1	TRBJ2-3	.	13	.	TGTGCCACCAGTTCAACTAGCACAGATACGCAGTATTTT	CATSSTSTDTQYF
TRBV3-1	TRBJ2-1	.	13	.	TGTGCCAGCAGCCAATCTGGACACAATGAGCAGTTCTTC	CASSQSGHNEQFF
TRBV27	TRBJ1-6	few	16	.	TGTGCCAGCAGTTCTTACGTTACCTTGAGAGGGTCACCCCTCCACTTT	CASSSYVTLRGSPLHF
TRBV6-5	TRBJ1-2	.	13	TRBD1	TGTGCCAGCAGTTCGGGACAGTACTATGGCTACACCTTC	CASSSGQYYGYTF
TRBV7-2	TRBJ1-1	.	13	.	TGTGCCAGCAGCTTAAGATGGAACACTGAAGCTTTCTTT	CASSLRWNTEAFF
TRBV28	TRBJ2-5	.	14	.	TGTGCCAGCAGACTCCAGGGCCTCGGGGAGACCCAGTACTTC	CASRLQGLGETQYF
TRBV6-2/TRBV6-3	TRBJ2-7	.	16	TRBD2	TGTGCCAGCAGTTATATCGCTGCTAGCGGGAGGAACGAGCAGTACTTC	CASSYIAASGRNEQYF
TRBV27	TRBJ2-7	.	14	.	TGTGCCAGCAGTCCCCGAAGGGGGGGGTACGAGCAGTACTTC	CASSPRRGGYEQYF
TRBV7-2	TRBJ2-5	.	16	.	TGTGCCAGCAGCGCCCCTCATTTGGGGGGATTGGGGGAGCAGTACTTC	CASSAPHLGGLGEQYF
TRBV20-1	TRBJ2-5	few	17	TRBD2	TGCAGTGCCGCAGACAGTAGATTAGCGGGGCACCAAGAGACCCAGTACTTC	CSAADSRLAGHQETQYF
TRBV10-1	TRBJ2-4	.	14	.	TGCGCCAGCAGTGATGACTTAGCCAAAAACATTCAGTACTTC	CASSDDLAKNIQYF
TRBV7-2	TRBJ2-7	.	13	.	TGTGCCAGCAGCGGGCAGTCGACCTTCGAGCAGTACTTC	CASSGQSTFEQYF
TRBV5-6	TRBJ2-3	.	16	.	TGTGCCAGCAGCCCTGTACGGCAGGGCATGGGCAGATACGCGTATTTT	CASSPVRQGMGRYAYF
TRBV5-1	TRBJ2-6	.	16	.	TGCGCCAGCAGCCGAGGATTAGGCTCTGGGGCCAACGTCCTGACTTTC	CASSRGLGSGANVLTF
TRBV2	TRBJ2-2	.	16	TRBD1	TGTGCCAGCAGTTCATCGGGACAGCTCAACACCGGGGAGCTGTTTTTT	CASSSSGQLNTGELFF
TRBV16	TRBJ2-1	.	12	.	TGTGCCAGCAGCCCTGCGTGGGCCGAGCAGTTCTTC	CASSPAWAEQFF
TRBV2	TRBJ1-1	few	16	TRBD1	TGTGCCAGTCTAGGCCTGAGTGGGACAGTTAGCACTGAAGCTTTCTTT	CASLGLSGTVSTEAFF
TRBV29-1	TRBJ1-1	.	15	.	TGCAGCGTTGAAGATCCCAGGCCTTTGAACACTGAAGCTTTCTTT	CSVEDPRPLNTEAFF
TRBV7-9	TRBJ2-7	.	15	TRBD1	TGTGCCAGCAGCATAACAGGGGGCGTATCGCCCGAGCAGTACTTC	CASSITGGVSPEQYF
TRBV2	TRBJ2-3	.	15	.	TGTGCCAGCAGTGTCGTGTGGGAAAACACAGATACGCAGTATTTT	CASSVVWENTDTQYF
TRBV4-2	TRBJ2-1	.	15	TRBD2	TGTGCCAGCAGCCCTGAACTAGCGTATTACAATGAGCAGTTCTTC	CASSPELAYYNEQFF
TRBV14	TRBJ1-2	.	14	.	TGTGCCAGCAGCCAAGCAGGGATAAACTATGGCTACACCTTC	CASSQAGINYGYTF
TRBV3-1	TRBJ2-7	.	14	.	TGTGCCAGCAGCCAGTGGGACAAAGGCTACGAGCAGTACTTC	CASSQWDKGYEQYF
TRBV7-9	TRBJ1-4	.	13	.	TGTGCCAGCAGCCTCCGGAGGGATGAAAAACTGTTTTTT	CASSLRRDEKLFF
TRBV15	TRBJ2-7	.	16	TRBD2	TGTGCCACCCGGTGGGGGGGTTCCGGGAGGTCCTACGAGCAGTACTTC	CATRWGGSGRSYEQYF
TRBV3-1	TRBJ2-5	many	13	.	TGTGCCAGCACCTCCCGAGGCCAAGAGACCCAGTACTTC	CASTSRGQETQYF
TRBV6-2/TRBV6-3	TRBJ2-7	.	15	TRBD1	TGTGCCAGCAGTAGATCCGGGACAGGGTGGAATGAGCAGTACTTC	CASSRSGTGWNEQYF
TRBV2	TRBJ2-7	.	16	.	TGTGCCAGCAGCCTGACCCTAGCGCTGAGCTCCTACGAGCAGTACTTC	CASSLTLALSSYEQYF
TRBV5-1	TRBJ2-1	.	11	.	TGCGCCAGCAGGGAGTTCAATGAGCAGTTCTTC	CASREFNEQFF
TRBV20-1	TRBJ1-4	.	14	.	TGCAGTGCTAGCTCAGGGGCCGTCGACGAAAAACTGTTTTTT	CSASSGAVDEKLFF
TRBV20-1	TRBJ2-7	once	14	TRBD1	TGCAGTGCAACTAGGGGGCGGGTTGGGTACGAGCAGTACTTC	CSATRGRVGYEQYF
TRBV7-2	TRBJ1-2	few	16	.	TGTGCCAGCAGCCCGAGGAGGGTCCCGGCCAACTATGGCTACACCTTC	CASSPRRVPANYGYTF
TRBV7-9	TRBJ2-1	many	12	.	TGTGCCAGCAGTTTCAGGGGCAATGAGCAGTTCTTC	CASSFRGNEQFF
TRBV2	TRBJ2-5	.	12	.	TGTGCCAGCAGACTAGCCGCAGAGACCCAGTACTTC	CASRLAAETQYF
TRBV21-1	TRBJ2-1	.	16	.	TGTGCCAGCAGCAAGGGACACCCTCCTTCCTACAATGAGCAGTTCTTC	CASSKGHPPSYNEQFF
TRBV24-1	TRBJ2-5	few	14	.	TGTGCCACCAGTGATCGTACACTTGGTGAGACCCAGTACTTC	CATSDRTLGETQYF
TRBV29-1	TRBJ1-2	.	16	.	TGCAGCGTTGATGGGGGTGCGGGCTCCAACGCTATGGGCTACACCTTC	CSVDGGAGSNAMGYTF
TRBV5-1	TRBJ1-2	.	15	.	TGCGCCAGCAGCTCGGGGGACGGACGGGTTGATGGCTACACCTTC	CASSSGDGRVDGYTF
TRBV20-1	TRBJ2-7	few	15	.	TGCAGTGCTACTCCCAAGGGGGAGGGTTCCTACGAGCAGTACTTC	CSATPKGEGSYEQYF
TRBV25-1	TRBJ2-1	once	15	.	TGTGCCAGCAGCGTTGGGCGGGTCTCCTACAATGAGCAGTTCTTC	CASSVGRVSYNEQFF
TRBV20-1	TRBJ2-1	few	16	TRBD1	TGCAGTGCTCTTTGGCGGGACAGGGGGCGCGATCCCAGCCAGTTCTTC	CSALWRDRGRDPSQFF
TRBV28	TRBJ2-1	few	14	TRBD2	TGTGCCAGCAGGACGACTAGCGGGAACAATGAGCAGTTCTTC	CASRTTSGNNEQFF
TRBV7-2	TRBJ1-4	.	17	.	TGTGCCAGCAGCGCGACCCCCTTCGGACGGATGAATGAAAAACTGTTTTTT	CASSATPFGRMNEKLFF
TRBV6-5	TRBJ2-7	.	15	.	TGTGCCAGCAGAGAGGTTGGGGGTTCCTCCTACGAGCAGTACTTC	CASREVGGSSYEQYF
TRBV10-3	TRBJ2-3	few	15	TRBD1	TGTGCCATCAGTCACAGGGGGCGCGGTACAGATACGCAGTATTTT	CAISHRGRGTDTQYF